The clone carrying this T cell receptor beta chain was recorded at least ten times. Antigen unknown. This sample is part of a study of T cells in Graves' hyperthyroidism and ophthalmopathy. Study-wide findings and caveats: The majority of expanded thyroid clonotypes above 0.001 also appeared in blood.

Amplified regions were TCR beta CDR3 sequences from RNA transcripts. The primer set for the first-round RT-PCR of the TCR CDR3 was HTBI. From the multiplex PCR reads, TCRdb called clonotypes with MiXCR, one entry per CDR3 protein. The sample yields around 290,000 distinct CDR3 sequences, approximately 17% seen once. Patients affected by ophthalmopathy presented a Clinical Activity Score of at least 3, a NOSPECS grade of at least 4, and disease duration below 3 months. Clinical symptoms, serum thyroxine, TRAb, thyroid ultrasound and orbital computed tomography informed diagnoses. It was 10 ml of fresh peripheral blood that supplied the PBMCs. The CDR3 has 18 amino acids. Trimming cost V 4 bases and J 1 base; bases outside gene matches: 8. Germline V gene sequence: CDR1 MNHEY, CDR2 SMNVEV (reference sequence).

The chain has TRBV27 and TRBJ2-3; 13 nucleotides line up with TRBD2. The source material was blood. The TCR was taken from a woman aged 55-70 years with Graves' ophthalmopathy. In DNA form, the CDR3 reads TGTGCCAGCAGTTACGGACTAGCGGGAGTAAAAGGCACAGATACGCAGTATTTT. Amino acid sequence: CASSYGLAGVKGTDTQYF.